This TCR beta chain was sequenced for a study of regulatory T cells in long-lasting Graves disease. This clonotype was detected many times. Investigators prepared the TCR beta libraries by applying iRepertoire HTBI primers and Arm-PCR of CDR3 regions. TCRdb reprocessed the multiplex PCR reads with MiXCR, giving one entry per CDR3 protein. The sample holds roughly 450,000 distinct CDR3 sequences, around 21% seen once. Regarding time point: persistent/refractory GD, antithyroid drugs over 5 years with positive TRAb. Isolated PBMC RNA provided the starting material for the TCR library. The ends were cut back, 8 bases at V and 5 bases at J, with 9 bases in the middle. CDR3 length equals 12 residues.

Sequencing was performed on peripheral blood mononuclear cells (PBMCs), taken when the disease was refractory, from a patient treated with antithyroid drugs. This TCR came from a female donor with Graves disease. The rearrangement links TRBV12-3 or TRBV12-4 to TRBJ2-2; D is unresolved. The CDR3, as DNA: TGTGCCAGCCCTTGGACGACCGGGGAGCTGTTTTTT. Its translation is CASPWTTGELFF.